The source of this T cell receptor (beta chain) is a study of preoperative IRX-2 immunotherapy in early breast cancer (dated by TCRdb to the late 2010s). Sample treatment or condition, as interpreted from the label and publication: preoperative locoregional IRX-2 cytokine immunotherapy. The samples were obtained from a phase Ib study that tested preoperative, locoregional IRX-2 cytokine immunotherapy designed to prime immune responses. Before surgery, IRX-2 was given to the donors, who were patients with early-stage breast cancer. This clone was seen only once. What antigen it recognizes has not been identified. Within one base of it there is no much larger clone, and no base qualities were kept. Library creation used the immunoSEQ multiplex PCR assay. TCRdb carries this immuneACCESS record with in-frame sequences only. Its versions omit some clonotypes, under half of them owing to an unresolved V gene in the studies checked, with the rest unexplained. Here the sample has some 99,000 clones; 86% occur a single time. Approximately 2% of the sample goes to the ten largest clones.

The germline V gene provides CDR1 SGHDN and CDR2 FVKESK. The CDR3 goes from the cysteine to the phenylalanine over 12 residues. The read is trimmed to its CDR3 DNA, 36 bases read in frame from base 1. V is shortened by 9 bases, J by 4 bases, and the region joining them spans 10 bases. The TCR comes from a human donor with breast cancer. The chain is made from TRBV14 and TRBJ1-3, with no confidently assigned D gene. The sample was tumor tissue, taken after IRX-2 immunotherapy. The DNA reads as follows: TGTGCCAGTACTAATGGGGGAAACACCATATATTTT. Its protein is CASTNGGNTIYF.